This T cell receptor (beta chain) was identified in a study of CD8 T cells in Susac syndrome. The patients who served as multiple sclerosis controls were treatment-naive and had stable or active relapsing-remitting disease that fulfilled the revised McDonald criteria. cDNA came from roughly 0.53 to 1 ug RNA primed by random hexamers. Amplification of TCR beta CDR3 used immunoSEQ multiplex PCR across 54 Vbeta and 13 Jbeta. TCRdb called the immunoSEQ multiplex PCR reads again in MiXCR, with one record for every CDR3 protein. The table has 150,000 or so distinct CDR3 sequences, around 95% seen once. This TCR was sampled from a human donor with multiple sclerosis. Sample: CD8+ T cells from PBMCs.

The CDR3 DNA reads TGTGCCAGCAGTTTTCGAGAACCCTTGAGGTCTTTCTTT. The encoded protein is CASSFREPLRSFF. J is TRBJ1-1 and V is TRBV28; D is undetermined. Germline V gene sequence: CDR1 MDHEN, CDR2 SYDVKM. The CDR3 is made up of 13 amino acids. Trimming removed 3 bases from V and 12 bases from J, with 17 bases in between.